This T cell receptor beta chain was profiled in a study of technical replicates of blood from four donors. Libraries were prepared by immunoSEQ multiplex PCR; TCRdb keeps only in-frame clonotypes and omits some of them. The repertoire holds roughly 59,000 clones, with about 90% as singletons. The V end lost 0 bases, the J end lost 0 bases, and 6 bases lay between the germline ends. CDR3 length: 15 residues. In germline, CDR1 is LGHNA, CDR2 YSLEER. This clone was detected once. The source is a human donor in good health. Some clones in this sample may be carry-over from other donors' samples. The chain links TRBV4-3 to TRBJ2-1; no clear D gene. Sequencing was done on a sample of PBMCs. The CDR3 is CASSQDPSSYNEQFF. CDR3 coding DNA: TGCGCCAGCAGCCAAGATCCCAGCTCCTACAATGAGCAGTTCTTC.